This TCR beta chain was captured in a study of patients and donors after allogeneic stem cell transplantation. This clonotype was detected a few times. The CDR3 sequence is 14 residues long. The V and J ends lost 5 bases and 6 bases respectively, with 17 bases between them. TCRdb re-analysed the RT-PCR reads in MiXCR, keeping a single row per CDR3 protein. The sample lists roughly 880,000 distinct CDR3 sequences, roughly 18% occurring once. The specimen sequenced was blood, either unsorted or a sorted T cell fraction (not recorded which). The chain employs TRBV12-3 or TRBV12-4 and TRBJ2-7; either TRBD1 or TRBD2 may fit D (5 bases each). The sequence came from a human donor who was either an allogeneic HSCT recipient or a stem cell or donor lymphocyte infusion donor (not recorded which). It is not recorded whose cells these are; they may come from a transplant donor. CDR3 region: CASSGTKAGFEQYF. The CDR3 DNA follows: TGTGCCAGCAGTGGGACCAAGGCGGGCTTCGAGCAGTACTTC.